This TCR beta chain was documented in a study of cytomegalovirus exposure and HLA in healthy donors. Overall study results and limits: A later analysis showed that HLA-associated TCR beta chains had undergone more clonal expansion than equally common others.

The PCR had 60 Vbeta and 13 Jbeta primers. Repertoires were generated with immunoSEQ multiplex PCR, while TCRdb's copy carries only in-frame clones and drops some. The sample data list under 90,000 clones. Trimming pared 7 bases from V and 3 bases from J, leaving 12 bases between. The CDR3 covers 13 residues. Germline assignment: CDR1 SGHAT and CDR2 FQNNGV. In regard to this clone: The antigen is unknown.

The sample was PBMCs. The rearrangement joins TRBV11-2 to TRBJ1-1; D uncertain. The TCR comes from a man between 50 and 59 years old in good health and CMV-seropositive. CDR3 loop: CASNAAGDTEAFF. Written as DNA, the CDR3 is TGTGCCAGCAACGCTGCCGGGGACACTGAAGCTTTCTTT.